Listed here is a single T cell receptor beta chain. The target antigen is unknown. 13 Jbeta primers and 60 Vbeta primers were used for the PCR. Clones were sequenced by immunoSEQ multiplex PCR, and TCRdb holds only the in-frame ones, with some missing. The sample yields some 200,000 clones, approximately 82% seen once. The data belong to a study of cytomegalovirus exposure and HLA in healthy donors. General study findings and limits: Trimming of TCR beta V- and J-genes showed a link, identified in a later analysis, to a missense DCLRE1C variant. The authors assumed roughly uniform sequencing depth across donors for presence/absence analyses. Versus the approximately 720-donor mean, an Asian-associated ancestry cluster reportedly showed fewer N-insertions in a later analysis.

Germline loops: CDR1 MNHEY, CDR2 SVGAGI. CDR3 length equals 15 residues. V shed 2 bases and J shed 10 bases, with 18 bases lying between them. The TCR was taken from a woman aged 25 to 39 in good health and CMV-seronegative. The material sequenced was PBMCs. The V gene is TRBV6-5, the J gene TRBJ2-1, with D possibly being TRBD2 (6 bases). CDR3 amino acids: CASSYNPGLPSEQFF. CDR3 bases: TGTGCCAGCAGTTACAACCCGGGACTCCCGTCCGAGCAGTTCTTC.